This paragraph covers one T cell receptor (beta chain) sequence. CDR3 size: 14 residues. J gave up 9 bases and V 6 bases, and 5 bases lay outside the gene matches. Germline V gene data show CDR1 as MNHNS and CDR2 as SASEGT. The PCR was carried out with 60 Vbeta primers and 13 Jbeta primers. Assay: immunoSEQ multiplex PCR; the TCRdb copy retains only in-frame clones and omits some. Here the sample spans about 140,000 clones, roughly 65% being singletons. This record belongs to a study of cytomegalovirus exposure and HLA in healthy donors. Study-wide background: About 85 million unique TCRs from HLA-typed donors were held in an early release of data.

The J gene is TRBJ2-3, the V gene TRBV6-1; 14 bases map to TRBD2. This sequence originates from a woman in her thirties in good health and CMV-seronegative. The sample taken for sequencing was PBMCs. The CDR3: CASRDGLAGGTQYF. The CDR3 DNA sequence: TGTGCCAGCAGAGACGGACTAGCGGGGGGCACGCAGTATTTT.